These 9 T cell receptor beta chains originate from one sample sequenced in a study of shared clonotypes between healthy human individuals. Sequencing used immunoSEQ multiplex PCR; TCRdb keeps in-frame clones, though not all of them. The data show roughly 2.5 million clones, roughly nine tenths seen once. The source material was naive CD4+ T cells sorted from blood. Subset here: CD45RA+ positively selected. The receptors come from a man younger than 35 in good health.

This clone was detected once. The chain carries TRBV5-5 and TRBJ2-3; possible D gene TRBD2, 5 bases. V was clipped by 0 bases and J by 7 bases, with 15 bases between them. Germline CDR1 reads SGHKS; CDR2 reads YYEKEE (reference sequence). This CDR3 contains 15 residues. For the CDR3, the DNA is TGTGCCAGCAGCTTGGTGGTAGATGACTACTATACGCAGTATTTT. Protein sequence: CASSLVVDDYYTQYF.

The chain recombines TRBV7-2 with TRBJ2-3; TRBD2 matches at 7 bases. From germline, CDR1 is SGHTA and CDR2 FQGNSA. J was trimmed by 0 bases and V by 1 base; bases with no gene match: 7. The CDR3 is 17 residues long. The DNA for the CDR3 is TGTGCCAGCAGCTTAGTGTATCCAGCGGGAAGCACAGATACGCAGTATTTT. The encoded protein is CASSLVYPAGSTDTQYF.

In DNA, the CDR3 is TGTGCTAGTGGTTTGGTCGAGAAGGGGGCGTACAGGCCATCCTACGAGCAGTACTTC. This encodes CASGLVEKGAYRPSYEQYF. The chain joins TRBV12-5 to TRBJ2-7; TRBD1 matches 7 bases. V was clipped by 0 bases and J by 1 base; unmatched bases: 15. The CDR3 consists of 19 residues. The germline V gene has CDR1 LGHNT and CDR2 FRNRAP. Drawing the rest from reference TRBV12-5 and TRBJ2-7, the complete variable domain is DARVTQTPRHKVTEMGQEVTMRCQPILGHNTVFWYRQTMMQGLELLAYFRNRAPLDDSGMPKDRFSAEMPDATLATLKIQPSEPRDSAVYFCASGLVEKGAYRPSYEQYFGPGTRLTVT.

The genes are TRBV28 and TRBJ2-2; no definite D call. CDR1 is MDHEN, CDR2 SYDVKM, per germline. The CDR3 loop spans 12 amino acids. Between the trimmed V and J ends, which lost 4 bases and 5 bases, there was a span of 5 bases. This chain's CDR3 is CASSSQTGELFF. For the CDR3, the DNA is TGTGCCAGCAGTTCCCAAACCGGGGAGCTGTTTTTT.

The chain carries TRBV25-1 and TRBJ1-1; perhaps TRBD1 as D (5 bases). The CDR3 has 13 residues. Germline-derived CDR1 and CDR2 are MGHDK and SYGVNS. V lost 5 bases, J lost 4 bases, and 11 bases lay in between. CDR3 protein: CASSLAGSTEAFF. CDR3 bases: TGTGCCAGCAGTCTGGCAGGGTCCACTGAAGCTTTCTTT. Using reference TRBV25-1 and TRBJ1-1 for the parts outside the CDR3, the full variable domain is EADIYQTPRYLVIGTGKKITLECSQTMGHDKMYWYQQDPGMELHLIHYSYGVNSTEKGDLSSESTVSRIRTEHFPLTLESARPSHTSQYLCASSLAGSTEAFFGQGTRLTVV.

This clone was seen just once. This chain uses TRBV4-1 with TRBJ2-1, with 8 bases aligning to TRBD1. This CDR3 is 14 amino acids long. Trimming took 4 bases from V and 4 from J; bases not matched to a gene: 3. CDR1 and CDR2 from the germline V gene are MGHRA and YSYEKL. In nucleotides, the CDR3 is TGCGCCAGCAGCCCATGGACAGGGTACAATGAGCAGTTCTTC. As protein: CASSPWTGYNEQFF.

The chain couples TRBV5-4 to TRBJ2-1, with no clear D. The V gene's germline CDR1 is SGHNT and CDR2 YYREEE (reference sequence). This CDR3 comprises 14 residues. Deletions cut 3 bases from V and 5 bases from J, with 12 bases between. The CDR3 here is CASSSPNGNNEQFF. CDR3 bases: TGTGCCAGCAGCTCCCCCAATGGAAACAATGAGCAGTTCTTC.

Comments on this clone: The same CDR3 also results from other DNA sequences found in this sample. CDR3 nucleotide sequence: TGTGCCAGCAGTAGGACAGAATCTCAGCCCCAGCATTTT. It translates to CASSRTESQPQHF. The rearrangement joins TRBV7-9 to TRBJ1-5, with D maybe TRBD1 (6 bases). V was pared by 6 bases and J by 6 bases, with 12 bases between. This CDR3 spans 13 amino acids. The germline CDR1 and CDR2 sequences are SEHNR and FQNEAQ (reference sequence).

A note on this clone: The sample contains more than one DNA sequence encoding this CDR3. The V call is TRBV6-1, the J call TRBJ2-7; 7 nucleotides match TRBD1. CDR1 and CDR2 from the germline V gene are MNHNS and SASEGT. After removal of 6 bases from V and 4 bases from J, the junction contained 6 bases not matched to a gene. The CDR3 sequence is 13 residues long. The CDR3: CASSRQGSYEQYF. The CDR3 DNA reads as TGTGCCAGCAGCCGACAGGGATCATACGAGCAGTACTTC.